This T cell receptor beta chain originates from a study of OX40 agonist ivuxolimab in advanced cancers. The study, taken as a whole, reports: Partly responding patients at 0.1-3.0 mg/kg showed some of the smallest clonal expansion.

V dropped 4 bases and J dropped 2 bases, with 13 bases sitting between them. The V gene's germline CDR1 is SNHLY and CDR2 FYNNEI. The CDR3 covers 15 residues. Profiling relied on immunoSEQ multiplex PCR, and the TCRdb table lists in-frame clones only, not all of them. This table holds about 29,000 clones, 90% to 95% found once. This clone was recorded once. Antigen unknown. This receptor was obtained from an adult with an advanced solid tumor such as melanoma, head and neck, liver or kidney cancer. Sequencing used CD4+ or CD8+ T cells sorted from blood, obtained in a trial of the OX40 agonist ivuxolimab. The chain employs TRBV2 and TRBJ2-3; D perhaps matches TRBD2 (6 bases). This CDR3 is CASSGGVFLTDTQYF. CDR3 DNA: TGTGCCAGCAGTGGCGGGGTGTTCCTCACAGATACGCAGTATTTT.